This T cell receptor (beta chain) originates from a study of cytomegalovirus exposure and HLA in healthy donors. This CDR3 is built from 13 residues. The V gene lost 6 bases and the J gene lost 8 bases, with 14 bases spanning the gap. CDR1 is MNHEY and CDR2 is SVGAGI in the germline V gene. This PCR relied on a set of 60 Vbeta primers and 13 Jbeta primers. Sequencing was performed with immunoSEQ multiplex PCR; in TCRdb, only in-frame clones are kept and a portion is missing. The sample holds around 220,000 clones, about 74% seen once. The chain uses TRBV6-5 and TRBJ2-1; tentative D call: TRBD2 (5 bases). Material: PBMCs. The sequence derives from a woman between 25 and 40 years old in good health and CMV-seronegative. CDR3 sequence (DNA): TGTGCCAGCAGCAAGGACTCGATCGATGAGCAGTTCTTC. Protein sequence: CASSKDSIDEQFF.